These 29 T cell receptor beta chains were all obtained from the same sample, sequenced in a study of blood T cell repertoires in COVID-19. Some clones are missing from TCRdb's copy, which holds only in-frame ones; the method was immunoSEQ multiplex PCR. Here the sample spans over 40,000 clones, around nine tenths being singletons. The specimen sequenced was peripheral blood. Every receptor here comes from a man aged 65-85 years with acute or convalescent COVID-19.

This chain links TRBV4-3 with TRBJ1-2; TRBD1 aligns across 7 bases. Trimming removed 3 bases from V and 4 bases from J; junction bases left unmatched: 8. The CDR3 has 15 amino acids. Germline V gives CDR1 LGHNA, CDR2 YSLEER. CDR3 sequence reads: CASSHRTGAVYGYTF. CDR3 DNA sequence: TGCGCCAGCAGCCACCGAACAGGGGCAGTCTATGGCTACACCTTC.

The rearrangement joins TRBV3-1 (or the pseudogene TRBV3-2) to TRBJ2-6; TRBD2 matches 7 bases. Germline trimming cut 1 base from V and 3 bases from J; bases unmatched to any gene: 12. The V gene's germline CDR1 is LGHDT and CDR2 YNNKEL (reference sequence). This CDR3 has 19 amino acids. CDR3 nucleotides: TGTGCCAGCAGCCAAGTATTTAGACTAGTAGCGGGTGGGGCCAACGTCCTGACTTTC. Translating gives CASSQVFRLVAGGANVLTF.

The V gene is TRBV12-3 or TRBV12-4, the J gene TRBJ2-2; 8 bases agree with TRBD1. The ends lost 6 bases at V and 6 bases at J; junction bases unmatched: 3. CDR3 length: 13 amino acids. The CDR3: CASRTGEAGELFF. The CDR3, as DNA: TGTGCCAGCAGGACAGGGGAAGCCGGGGAGCTGTTTTTT.

This clone was detected only a few times. The rearrangement links TRBV5-4 to TRBJ1-2; TRBD1 matches 8 bases. The CDR3 has 15 amino acids. The germline V gene encodes CDR1 SGHNT and CDR2 YYREEE (reference sequence). The J segment lost 4 bases and the V segment lost 10 bases, leaving 15 bases of the junction unmatched. The CDR3 reads CAFTRTGLLLYGYTF. The CDR3 DNA reads TGTGCCTTTACCCGGACAGGGCTCCTTCTCTATGGCTACACCTTC. The whole variable domain, filled in from reference TRBV5-4 and TRBJ1-2, reads ETGVTQSPTHLIKTRGQQVTLRCSSQSGHNTVSWYQQALGQGPQFIFQYYREEENGRGNFPPRFSGLQFPNYSSELNVNALELDDSALYLCAFTRTGLLLYGYTFGSGTRLTVV.

A remark on this clone: One end of the junction fails to match germline, which may point to a read error. DNA of the CDR3: TGCGCCAGCAGATTGGGGGTTGAGGGTCAGCCCCAGCATTTT. It codes for CASRLGVEGQPQHF. The chain employs TRBV5-1 and TRBJ1-5, with TRBD1 as a possible D gene (5 bases). The germline V gene has CDR1 SGHRS and CDR2 YFSETQ. This CDR3 spans 14 amino acids.

Only a few counts were recorded for this clone. The chain employs TRBV2 and TRBJ1-5; the D gene is possibly TRBD1 (6 bases). Germline V lookup: CDR1 SNHLY, CDR2 FYNNEI. V lost 5 bases and J 7 bases, leaving 15 bases between the germline ends. CDR3 length: 14 amino acids. DNA of the CDR3: TGTGCCAGCAGTACAGGGAGTATGACCCAGCCCCAGCATTTT. Translating it yields CASSTGSMTQPQHF.

This clone has only one observation. This chain connects TRBV6-2 or TRBV6-3 to TRBJ1-1; D not certain. In germline, CDR1 is MNHEY, CDR2 SVGEGT. Between the trimmed V and J ends, which lost 6 bases and 11 bases, there was a span of 16 bases. The CDR3 runs to 12 residues. CDR3 amino acids: CASSPPARDAFF. For the CDR3, the DNA is TGTGCCAGCAGCCCCCCCGCGAGGGATGCTTTCTTT.

V usage is TRBV12-5 and J usage is TRBJ2-5; a weak D match, TRBD2 (6 bases). The germline V gene has CDR1 LGHNT and CDR2 FRNRAP. Deletions cut 6 bases from V and 3 bases from J, with 17 bases between. CDR3 length: 15 amino acids. This CDR3 reads CASGDRAGQKETQYF. The CDR3 DNA reads as TGTGCTAGTGGCGACCGGGCGGGGCAGAAAGAGACCCAGTACTTC.

The chain joins TRBV28 to TRBJ2-3, with 9 nucleotides matching TRBD1. The length of the CDR3 is 15 residues. Per the germline V gene, CDR1 is MDHEN and CDR2 is SYDVKM. The ends lost 5 bases at V and 1 base at J; junction bases unmatched: 4. The CDR3: CASSTRDRGTDTQYF. The CDR3 DNA follows: TGTGCCAGCAGTACCCGGGACAGGGGCACAGATACGCAGTATTTT.

This clone was counted once. The V and J genes are TRBV10-3 and TRBJ1-2; D perhaps matches TRBD1 (5 bases). The CDR3 is made up of 14 amino acids. V was clipped by 2 bases and J by 8 bases, with 15 bases between them. CDR1 and CDR2 from the germline V gene are ENHRY and SYGVKD. This CDR3 is CAISETGGTGGYTF. The CDR3 coding sequence is TGTGCCATCAGTGAGACCGGGGGGACTGGGGGCTACACCTTC.

The V gene is TRBV30, the J gene TRBJ2-7; TRBD2 matches 13 bases. This CDR3 has 15 residues. Looked up from germline, CDR1 is GTSNPN and CDR2 is SVGIG (reference sequence). With V trimmed by 0 bases and J by 7 bases, 6 bases remained unmatched. The CDR3 region is CAWSVGLAGAREQYF. The CDR3 region has the DNA TGTGCCTGGAGTGTTGGACTAGCGGGGGCCAGGGAGCAGTACTTC.

The V and J genes are TRBV19 and TRBJ2-1, with 7 bases matching TRBD1. Germline V gene data show CDR1 as LNHDA and CDR2 as SQIVND (reference sequence). V lost 5 bases to trimming and J lost 8 bases; unmatched junction nucleotides: 15. CDR3 length: 16 amino acids. This chain's CDR3 is CASSLPRRQGVDEQFF. As DNA, the CDR3 is TGTGCCAGTAGTCTACCCCGGCGGCAGGGGGTTGATGAGCAGTTCTTC.

This sequence joins TRBV6-4 and TRBJ1-2; TRBD1 is a possible D gene (5 bases). V lost 6 bases to trimming and J lost 4 bases, with 12 bases between them. Germline CDR1 reads MRHNA; CDR2 reads SNTAGT. The CDR3 is made up of 13 amino acids. The CDR3, as DNA: TGTGCCAGCAGCCCCAGTGGGGCCTATGGCTACACCTTC. Translated, it gives CASSPSGAYGYTF.

The genes are TRBV2 and TRBJ2-1, with TRBD2 as a possible D gene (5 bases). CDR3 length equals 12 residues. The germline V and J ends were trimmed by 7 bases and 3 bases, with 7 bases remaining between them. CDR1 and CDR2 (germline): SNHLY, FYNNEI. In DNA form, the CDR3 reads TGTGCCAGCAAAGGAGGCTACAATGAGCAGTTCTTC. Protein product: CASKGGYNEQFF.

The chain recombines TRBV6-6 with TRBJ2-7, with D possibly being TRBD2 (6 bases). The germline V and J ends were trimmed by 2 bases and 3 bases, with 14 bases remaining between them. The CDR3 consists of 15 residues. Germline CDR1 is MNHNY and CDR2 is SVGAGI (reference sequence). The CDR3 nucleotides read TGTGCCAGCAGTTACCCTGGGACGCGGGACTACGAGCAGTACTTC. Protein product: CASSYPGTRDYEQYF.

The chain uses TRBV9 and TRBJ1-1; unclear D gene. Germline assignment: CDR1 SGDLS and CDR2 YYNGEE. The CDR3 consists of 15 residues. V lost 3 bases and J lost 4, with 16 bases in between. CDR3 sequence (DNA): TGTGCCAGCAGCGATTTCCTAGGTAGTGGCACTGAAGCTTTCTTT. It is translated as CASSDFLGSGTEAFF.

The chain combines TRBV28 with TRBJ1-2, with D possibly matching TRBD1 (5 bases). CDR3 length equals 14 residues. Trimming took off 5 bases at V and 2 bases at J, with 12 bases between the two ends. Germline V gives CDR1 MDHEN, CDR2 SYDVKM. This CDR3 reads CASSGGDLNYGYTF. The CDR3 DNA is TGTGCCAGCAGTGGGGGGGATTTGAACTATGGCTACACCTTC.

This clone has only one observation. This chain joins TRBV5-1 and TRBJ2-3, with no clear D. Between the trimmed V and J ends, which lost 3 bases and 2 bases, there was a span of 10 bases. The germline gives CDR1 SGHRS, CDR2 YFSETQ. The CDR3 covers 14 residues. CDR3 loop: CASSSAGTTDTQYF. The CDR3 DNA reads TGCGCCAGCAGCTCCGCAGGAACCACAGATACGCAGTATTTT.

The chain combines TRBV9 with TRBJ2-1, with D possibly being TRBD1 (5 bases). The V and J ends lost 3 bases and 0 bases respectively, with 10 bases between them. Germline CDR1 and CDR2: SGDLS and YYNGEE. There are 15 residues in the CDR3. The CDR3 DNA sequence: TGTGCCAGCAGCGCAGGACACCACTCCTACAATGAGCAGTTCTTC. Protein product: CASSAGHHSYNEQFF.

The V gene is TRBV19, the J gene TRBJ1-1; the match to TRBD1 covers 7 bases. Germline values: CDR1 LNHDA, CDR2 SQIVND (reference sequence). The length of the CDR3 is 14 residues. After removal of 4 bases from V and 6 bases from J, the junction contained 8 bases not matched to a gene. CDR3 loop: CASSRRQGSPEAFF. CDR3 sequence (DNA): TGTGCCAGTAGTAGAAGACAGGGATCCCCTGAAGCTTTCTTT.

V and J are TRBV2 and TRBJ2-3; D call uncertain. Germline CDR1 and CDR2: SNHLY and FYNNEI. The CDR3 runs 13 residues. V was pared by 8 bases and J by 2 bases, with 11 bases between. CDR3 in DNA: TGTGCCAGCCGAACCCGGTCCACAGATACGCAGTATTTT. Translating gives CASRTRSTDTQYF.

The V call is TRBV6-5, the J call TRBJ1-1; a possible D gene is TRBD1 (6 bases). Trimming cost V 2 bases and J 0 bases, with 7 bases left between them. This CDR3 is 14 amino acids long. Germline V gives CDR1 MNHEY, CDR2 SVGAGI. The CDR3 spells CASSYGQMNTEAFF. The DNA of the CDR3 is TGTGCCAGCAGTTACGGACAGATGAACACTGAAGCTTTCTTT.

The table lists this clone with a count of one. The CDR3 DNA sequence: TGTGCCAGCAGCTTATCCCGGAGCTCCTACAATGAGCAGTTCTTC. Translation gives CASSLSRSSYNEQFF. The chain joins TRBV7-3 to TRBJ2-1; D call uncertain. Germline lookup yields CDR1 SGHTA and CDR2 FQGTGA. The CDR3 covers 15 residues. Trimming removed 2 bases from V and 0 bases from J, with 8 bases in between.

This clone was seen only a few times. The chain carries TRBV18 and TRBJ2-7; D is unresolved. The ends were cut back, 3 bases at V and 2 bases at J, with 8 bases in the middle. This CDR3 has 13 residues. The germline CDR1 and CDR2 sequences are KGHSH and LQKENI. The CDR3: CASSPIAAYEQYF. For the CDR3, the DNA is TGTGCCAGCTCACCCATCGCAGCCTACGAGCAGTACTTC.

The chain has TRBV4-3 and TRBJ1-2, with a weak D call TRBD1 (6 bases). V lost 1 base to trimming and J lost 1 base, with 10 bases between them. This CDR3 region has 15 residues. The V gene's germline CDR1 is LGHNA and CDR2 YSLEER. Here the CDR3 DNA reads TGCGCCAGCAGCCAAGTTAGGACAGATAACTATGGCTACACCTTC. Translating it yields CASSQVRTDNYGYTF.

This clone is a singleton in its sample. At one end, the junction sequence differs from germline, possibly due to a read error. Written as DNA, the CDR3 is TGCGCCAGCAGCGCGATCCACCAGGGTCAGGGAGGGGTTATCTTT. Translating it yields CASSAIHQGQGGVIF. V usage is TRBV5-1 and J usage is TRBJ1-1; the D gene is possibly TRBD1 (5 bases). CDR3 size: 15 residues. Germline V gene lookup returns CDR1 SGHRS and CDR2 YFSETQ.

The rearrangement joins TRBV2 to TRBJ1-4; D is unresolved. The CDR3 consists of 12 residues. V dropped 7 bases and J dropped 8 bases, with 11 bases sitting between them. The germline V gene has CDR1 SNHLY and CDR2 FYNNEI. The CDR3 loop is CASTQASEKLFF. The DNA of the CDR3 is TGTGCCAGCACGCAGGCATCCGAAAAACTGTTTTTT. The entire variable domain, with the rest obtained from reference TRBV2 and TRBJ1-4, is as follows: EPEVTQTPSHQVTQMGQEVILRCVPISNHLYFYWYRQILGQKVEFLVSFYNNEISEKSEIFDDQFSVERPDGSNFTLKIRSTKLEDSAMYFCASTQASEKLFFGSGTQLSVL.

This chain connects TRBV4-3 to TRBJ1-6; 7 bases match TRBD1. V was pared by 0 bases and J by 9 bases, with 5 bases of the junction left unmatched. CDR3 size: 15 residues. Looked up from germline, CDR1 is LGHNA and CDR2 is YSLEER. CDR3 loop: CASSQDSGGGSPLHF. CDR3 in DNA: TGCGCCAGCAGCCAAGATTCAGGGGGTGGTTCACCCCTCCACTTT.

The chain carries TRBV6-5 and TRBJ2-1, with 12 bases matching TRBD1. J lost 9 bases, V lost 2 bases, and 2 bases had no gene match. From germline, CDR1 is MNHEY and CDR2 SVGAGI. This CDR3 has 14 residues. CDR3 bases: TGTGCCAGCAGTTACGGGACAGGGGGCTTTGAGCAGTTCTTC. As protein: CASSYGTGGFEQFF.